The clone carrying this TCR beta chain turned up a few times. The data were obtained in a study of early T cells in non-severe SARS-CoV-2 infection. TCRdb reanalysed the 5' RACE reads using MiXCR and keeps one entry per CDR3 protein. The sample records about 77,000 distinct CDR3 sequences, roughly 9.6% being singletons. V lost 0 bases and J lost 4, with 12 bases in between. Germline V lookup: CDR1 SGDLS, CDR2 YYNGEE. The CDR3 has 15 residues. This chain connects TRBV9 to TRBJ2-3; D not resolved. The TCR was taken from an adult who was a healthcare worker with PCR-confirmed SARS-CoV-2 infection or an uninfected control (not recorded which). What was sequenced was whole blood. The CDR3 loop reads CASSVDGTRPDTQYF. CDR3 bases: TGTGCCAGCAGCGTAGACGGTACCAGGCCAGATACGCAGTATTTT.